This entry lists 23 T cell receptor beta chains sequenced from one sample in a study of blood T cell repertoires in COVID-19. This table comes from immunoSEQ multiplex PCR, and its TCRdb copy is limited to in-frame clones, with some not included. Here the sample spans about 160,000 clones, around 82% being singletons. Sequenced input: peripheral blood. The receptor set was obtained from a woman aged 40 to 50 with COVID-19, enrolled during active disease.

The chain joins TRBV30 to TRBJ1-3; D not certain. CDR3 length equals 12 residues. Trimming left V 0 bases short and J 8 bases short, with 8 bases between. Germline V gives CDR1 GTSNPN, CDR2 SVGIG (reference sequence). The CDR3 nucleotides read TGTGCCTGGAGTGTAGATAGAGACACCATATATTTT. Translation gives CAWSVDRDTIYF.

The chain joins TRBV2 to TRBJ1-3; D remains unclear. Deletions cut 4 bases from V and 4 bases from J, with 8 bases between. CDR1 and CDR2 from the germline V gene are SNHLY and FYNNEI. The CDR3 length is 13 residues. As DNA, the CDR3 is TGTGCCAGCAGTGGGCTGCGGGGAAACACCATATATTTT. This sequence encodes CASSGLRGNTIYF.

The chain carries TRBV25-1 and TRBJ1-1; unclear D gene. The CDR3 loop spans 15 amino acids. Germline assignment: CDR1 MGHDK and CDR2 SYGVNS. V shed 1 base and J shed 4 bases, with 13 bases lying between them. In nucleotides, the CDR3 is TGTGCCAGCAGTGAATCTCTCCCAGTACCCACTGAAGCTTTCTTT. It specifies CASSESLPVPTEAFF.

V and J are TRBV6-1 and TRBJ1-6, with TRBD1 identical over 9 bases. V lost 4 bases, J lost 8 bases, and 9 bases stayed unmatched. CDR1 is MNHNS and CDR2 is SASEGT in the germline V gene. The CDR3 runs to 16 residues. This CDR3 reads CASSGSSGQGDSPLHF. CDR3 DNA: TGTGCCAGCAGTGGGAGCTCGGGACAGGGTGATTCACCCCTCCACTTT.

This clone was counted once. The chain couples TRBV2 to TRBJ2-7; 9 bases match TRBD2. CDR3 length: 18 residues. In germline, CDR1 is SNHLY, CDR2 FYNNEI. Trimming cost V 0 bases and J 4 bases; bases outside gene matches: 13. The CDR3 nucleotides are TGTGCCAGCAGTGAAGCGCATCCTAGCGGGACGAAAATTTACGAGCAGTACTTC. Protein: CASSEAHPSGTKIYEQYF.

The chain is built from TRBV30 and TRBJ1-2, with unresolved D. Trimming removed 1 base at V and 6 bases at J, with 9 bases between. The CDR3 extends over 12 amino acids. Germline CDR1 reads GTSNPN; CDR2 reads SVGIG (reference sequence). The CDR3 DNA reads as TGTGCCTGGAGTGGAGGGAGTAATGGCTACACCTTC. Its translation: CAWSGGSNGYTF.

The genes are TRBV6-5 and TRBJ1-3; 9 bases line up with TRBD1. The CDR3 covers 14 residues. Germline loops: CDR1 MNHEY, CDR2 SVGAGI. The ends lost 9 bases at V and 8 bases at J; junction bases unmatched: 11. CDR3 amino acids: CASRPGQGHDTIYF. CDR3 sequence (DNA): TGTGCCAGTAGGCCGGGACAGGGTCATGACACCATATATTTT.

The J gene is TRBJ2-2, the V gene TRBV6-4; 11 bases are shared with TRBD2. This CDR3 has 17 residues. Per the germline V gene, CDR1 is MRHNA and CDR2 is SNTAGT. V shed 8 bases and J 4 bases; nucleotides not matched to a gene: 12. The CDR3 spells CASAQLAGEGGTGELFF. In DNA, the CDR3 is TGTGCCAGCGCCCAACTAGCGGGAGAAGGCGGCACCGGGGAGCTGTTTTTT.

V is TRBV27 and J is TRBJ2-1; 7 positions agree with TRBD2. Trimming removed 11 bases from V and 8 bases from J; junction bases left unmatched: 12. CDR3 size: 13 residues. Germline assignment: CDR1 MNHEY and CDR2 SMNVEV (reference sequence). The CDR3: CAATTSESHEQFF. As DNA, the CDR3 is TGTGCCGCCACCACTAGCGAATCACATGAGCAGTTCTTC.

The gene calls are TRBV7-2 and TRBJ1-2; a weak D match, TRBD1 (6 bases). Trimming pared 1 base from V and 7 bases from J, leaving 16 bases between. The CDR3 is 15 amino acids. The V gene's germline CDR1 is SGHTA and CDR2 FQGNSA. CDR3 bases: TGTGCCAGCAGCTTAGTTTACAGGGCGGAACGTGGCTACACCTTC. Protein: CASSLVYRAERGYTF.

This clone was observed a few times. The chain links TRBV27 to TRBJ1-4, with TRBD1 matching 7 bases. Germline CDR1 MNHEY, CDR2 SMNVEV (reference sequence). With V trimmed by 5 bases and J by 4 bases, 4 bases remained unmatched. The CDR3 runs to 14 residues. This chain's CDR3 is CASSRGGINEKLFF. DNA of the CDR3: TGTGCCAGCAGTAGAGGGGGCATTAATGAAAAACTGTTTTTT.

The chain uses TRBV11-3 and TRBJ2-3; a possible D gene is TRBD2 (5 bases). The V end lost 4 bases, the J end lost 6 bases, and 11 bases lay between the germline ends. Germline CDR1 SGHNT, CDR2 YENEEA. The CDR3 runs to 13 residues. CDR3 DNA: TGTGCCAGCAGCTCGGACGGACTGGATACGCAGTATTTT. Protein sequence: CASSSDGLDTQYF.

CDR3 loop: CASSQDRVATDTQYF. The CDR3 coding sequence is TGCGCCAGCAGCCAAGATAGGGTAGCGACGGATACGCAGTATTTT. This chain uses TRBV4-1 with TRBJ2-3, with a weak D call TRBD2 (5 bases). The CDR3 has 15 amino acids. The V and J ends lost 0 bases and 6 bases respectively, with 13 bases between them. Germline V gene lookup returns CDR1 MGHRA and CDR2 YSYEKL.

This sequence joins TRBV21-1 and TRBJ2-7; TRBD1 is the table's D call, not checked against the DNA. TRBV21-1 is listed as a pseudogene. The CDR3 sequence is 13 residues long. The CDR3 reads CASSYRAAYEQYF. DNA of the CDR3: TGTGCCAGCAGCTACAGGGCAGCCTACGAGCAGTACTTC.

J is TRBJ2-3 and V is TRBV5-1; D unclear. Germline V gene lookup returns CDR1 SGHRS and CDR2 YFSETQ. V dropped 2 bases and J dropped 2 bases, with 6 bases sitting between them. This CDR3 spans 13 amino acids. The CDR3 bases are TGCGCCAGCAGCTTCTCGTACACAGATACGCAGTATTTT. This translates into CASSFSYTDTQYF.

CDR3 region: CASSLGRVTGELFF. The CDR3 DNA follows: TGTGCCAGCAGTCTTGGGCGTGTCACCGGGGAGCTGTTTTTT. The chain is built from TRBV7-9 and TRBJ2-2; D uncertain. The CDR3 consists of 14 residues. The germline CDR1 and CDR2 sequences are SEHNR and FQNEAQ (reference sequence). The ends were cut back, 6 bases at V and 4 bases at J, with 12 bases in the middle.

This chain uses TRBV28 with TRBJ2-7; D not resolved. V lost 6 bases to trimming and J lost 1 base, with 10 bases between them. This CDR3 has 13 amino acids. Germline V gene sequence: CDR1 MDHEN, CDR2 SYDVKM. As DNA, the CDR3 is TGTGCCAGCAGGGAGACTGCTTCCTACGAGCAGTACTTC. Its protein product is CASRETASYEQYF.

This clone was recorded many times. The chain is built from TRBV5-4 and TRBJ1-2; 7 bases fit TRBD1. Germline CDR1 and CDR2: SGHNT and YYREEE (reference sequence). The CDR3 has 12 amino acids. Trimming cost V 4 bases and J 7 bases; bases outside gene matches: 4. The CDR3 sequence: CASSGGTAGYTF. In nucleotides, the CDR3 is TGTGCCAGCAGCGGGGGGACAGCTGGCTACACCTTC.

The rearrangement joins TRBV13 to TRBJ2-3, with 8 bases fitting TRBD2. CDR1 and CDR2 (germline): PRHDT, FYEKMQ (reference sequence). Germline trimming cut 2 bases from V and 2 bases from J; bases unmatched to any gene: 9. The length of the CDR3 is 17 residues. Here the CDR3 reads CASSLNPQRGLTDTQYF. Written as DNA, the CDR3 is TGTGCCAGCAGCTTAAACCCCCAGCGGGGGCTCACAGATACGCAGTATTTT. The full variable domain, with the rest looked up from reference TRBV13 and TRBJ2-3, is AAGVIQSPRHLIKEKRETATLKCYPIPRHDTVYWYQQGPGQDPQFLISFYEKMQSDKGSIPDRFSAQQFSDYHSELNMSSLELGDSALYFCASSLNPQRGLTDTQYFGPGTRLTVL.

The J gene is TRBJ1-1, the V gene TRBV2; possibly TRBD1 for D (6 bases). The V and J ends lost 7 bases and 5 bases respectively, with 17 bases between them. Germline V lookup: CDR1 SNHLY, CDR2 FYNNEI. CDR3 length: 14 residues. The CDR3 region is CASTGAGSDTEAFF. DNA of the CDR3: TGTGCCAGCACAGGGGCCGGTAGTGATACTGAAGCTTTCTTT.

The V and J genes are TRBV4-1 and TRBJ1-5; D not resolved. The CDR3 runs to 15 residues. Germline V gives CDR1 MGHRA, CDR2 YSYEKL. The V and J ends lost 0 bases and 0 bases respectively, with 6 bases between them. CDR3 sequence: CASSQDWLSNQPQHF. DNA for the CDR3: TGCGCCAGCAGCCAAGATTGGCTTAGCAATCAGCCCCAGCATTTT.

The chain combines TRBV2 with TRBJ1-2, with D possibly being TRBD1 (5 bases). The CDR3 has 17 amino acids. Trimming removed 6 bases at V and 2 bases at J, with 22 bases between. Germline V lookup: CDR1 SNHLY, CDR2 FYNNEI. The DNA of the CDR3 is TGTGCCAGCAGGCAGAACGCCGGGGGAGGCTTCAACTATGGCTACACCTTC. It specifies CASRQNAGGGFNYGYTF.

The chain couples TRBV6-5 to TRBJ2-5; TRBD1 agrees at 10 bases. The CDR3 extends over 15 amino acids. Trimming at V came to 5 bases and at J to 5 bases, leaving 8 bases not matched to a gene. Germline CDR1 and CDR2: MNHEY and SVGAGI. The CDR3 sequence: CASSTRQGAQETQYF. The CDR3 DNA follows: TGTGCCAGCAGTACACGACAGGGGGCGCAGGAGACCCAGTACTTC.